This TCR beta chain was profiled in a study of Tregs in tolerant kidney transplant recipients. Of note for this clone: Its matching antigen is unknown.

Whole-study findings and limits: Tregs expanded with activated donor B cells seemed most donor-specific. Findings come from small patient numbers and require larger validation. Biological reproducibility was not directly addressed, but technical replication error appeared minimal.

Profiled with immunoSEQ multiplex PCR; TCRdb holds only in-frame clones, not every one. The profile shows tens of thousands of clones, roughly 84% of them singletons. Germline V gene sequence: CDR1 SGDLS, CDR2 YYNGEE. V was clipped by 4 bases and J by 7 bases, with 14 bases between them. The CDR3 is made up of 14 amino acids. This sequence originates from a human donor in good health. The chain uses TRBV9 and TRBJ1-4, with TRBD1 as a possible D gene (5 bases). The sequenced material came from CD4+ T cells from blood. The CDR3 reads CASSSGGGGEKLFF. In DNA form, the CDR3 reads TGTGCCAGCAGCTCCGGGGGGGGTGGTGAAAAACTGTTTTTT.